This TCR beta chain was captured by sequencing in a study of blood T cell repertoires in COVID-19. Overall study: The United States, Italy and Spain were the sources of the acute and convalescent COVID-19 samples.

What the recovered Cohort 3 donors had was two negative PCRs, clearance, or symptom resolution. Profiled with immunoSEQ multiplex PCR; TCRdb holds only in-frame clones, not every one. The sample holds some 270,000 clones, approximately 84% seen once. The ends lost 5 bases at V and 6 bases at J; junction bases unmatched: 5. This CDR3 contains 14 residues. Per the germline V gene, CDR1 is MNHEY and CDR2 is SVGAGI. Sequencing input: PBMCs or T cells enriched from blood (not recorded which). This clonotype was obtained from a man aged 50 to 60 who had recovered from COVID-19. This sequence joins TRBV6-5 and TRBJ2-1, with 9 bases identical to TRBD2. CDR3 bases: TGTGCCAGCAGTCCCGGGACTAGCATCAATGAGCAGTTCTTC. Translated: CASSPGTSINEQFF.